This TCR beta chain came from a study of T cells in Graves' hyperthyroidism and ophthalmopathy (dated by TCRdb to the late 2010s). Regarding the complete study: Peripheral blood samples were taken at initial diagnosis, before any treatment was given. TCR Vbeta CDR3 sequencing of 135 peripheral blood samples (fewer than 45 ophthalmopathy, 75 or so hyperthyroidism and 17 progressor patients) is reported in the paper. Following sampling, methimazole starting at 30 mg daily was given to hyperthyroidism patients, and high-dose intravenous methylprednisolone was given to ophthalmopathy patients. The study also compared thyroid tissue and blood T-cell repertoires from five or six Graves' hyperthyroidism patients. The 100 or so discovery patients were randomly divided into training and test sets at a 7:3 ratio. To identify distinguishing TCR V-J signatures, a discovery cohort of 90 to 100 patients was used, comprising 43 with Graves' ophthalmopathy and around 60 with stable Graves' hyperthyroidism. Whether ophthalmopathy could be predicted prospectively was tested in an independent validation cohort made up of roughly 20 hyperthyroidism patients plus 17 patients who later progressed to ophthalmopathy.

This clonotype was counted ten times or more. Its antigen remains unidentified. No per-base quality is available; no much larger clone lies one base away. The cysteine opens and the phenylalanine closes a CDR3 of 15 amino acids. The only DNA kept is the CDR3, 45 bases in frame from the first base. V and J lose 4 bases and 2 bases, and a span of 14 bases separates them. As encoded in the germline V gene (reference sequence), CDR1 is SEHNR while CDR2 is FQNEAQ. Ophthalmopathy patients had moderately to severely active disease, with a Clinical Activity Score of 3 or more, a NOSPECS grade of 4 or more, and a disease duration of less than 3 months. Exclusion was applied to patients with uncontrolled infections, other autoimmune diseases, pregnancy or lactation. Diagnoses were based on clinical symptoms, serum thyroxine and TRAb, thyroid ultrasound and orbital computed tomography. PBMCs were isolated from more than 9 ml of fresh peripheral blood by Ficoll-Paque density gradient centrifugation. Total RNA was extracted using Trizol reagent, and RNA quality was assessed on an Agilent 2100 Bioanalyzer.

Summary of the overall study and its limitations: Sample size was not statistically predetermined, and investigators were not blinded to group allocation. Ophthalmopathy was separated from stable hyperthyroidism by a 13 V-J signature model, with approximately 89% sensitivity and about 84% specificity obtained in cross-validation and 80%/75% obtained in testing. Most expanded thyroid clonotypes (frequency above 0.001) were also detected in blood, suggesting blood repertoires may reflect thyroid immune responses. In validation, the model predicted progression to ophthalmopathy with 55% to 71% sensitivity and roughly 72% specificity, a median of around six months before onset.

Amplification of TCR beta CDR3 regions was carried out from RNA transcripts. For the first round of RT-PCR on the TCR CDR3, the HTBI primer set was used together with the Qiagen OneStep RT-PCR kit. A second multiplex PCR round built the libraries, followed by size selection and purification. Paired-end sequencing of the libraries was performed with 100 bp reads on an Illumina HiSeq2000. Concerning the study's data processing: SOAPnuke was used to process the raw data, with reads discarded if the reads contained adapters or uncalled bases, had a mean Phred below 15, or lacked an exact constant-primer or identifier match. High-quality paired reads were merged with COPE v1.2.5, and unique nucleotide sequences were defined as clonotypes. MiTCR v1.1 was used to align clonotypes to the IMGT TRBV, TRBD and TRBJ reference segments. The analysis was restricted to V-J combinations with a frequency above 0.0001, which together covered about 99% of the repertoires. A TCS score was defined as the ratio between F50 (clonal expansion) and ExV (chaos), using BLOSUM62-based TCRdist between CDR3 peptides within each V-J. Welch's t-statistics and random forest reduced roughly 500 V-J features to roughly 13, which were used in a naive Bayes classifier (R e1071). TCRdb ran its own pipeline on the public reads, namely fastp trimming at Q25 and MiXCR clone calling, and kept in-frame beta chains. Records with the same CDR3 protein are collapsed into one entry carrying the most frequent genes and DNA. These V and J calls are TCRdb output, not the study's own analysis. The sample has approximately 520,000 distinct CDR3 sequences on record, around a quarter of them singletons. The ten largest clones capture 10% to 12% of the sample.

The receptor chain draws on TRBV7-9 and TRBJ2-5, with the identity of the D gene unclear. The sequence came from a woman between 25 and 40 years old with Graves' ophthalmopathy. The sequenced sample was blood. The CDR3 region reads CASSSRFSGQETQYF. The DNA sequence is as follows: TGTGCCAGCAGCTCCCGGTTCTCGGGTCAAGAGACCCAGTACTTC.